The T cell receptor (beta chain) described here comes from a study of PD-1 blockade in classical Hodgkin lymphoma. The CDR3 covers 13 residues. The germline gives CDR1 SGDLS, CDR2 YYNGEE. V was clipped by 3 bases and J by 9 bases; unmatched bases: 8. Described time point: cycle 4 day 1 (C4D1), after 5 to 7 weeks of nivolumab. All trial patients relapsed after autologous stem cell transplantation. Researchers used magnetic negative selection to pull out pure CD4+ T cells from thawed PBMCs. Only in-frame clones appear in the TCRdb table, and some are missing; sequencing was by immunoSEQ multiplex PCR. The sample has 25,000 to 30,000 clones, approximately 80% seen once.

The material sequenced was CD4+ T cells from blood, taken before the fourth cycle of nivolumab. This chain connects TRBV9 to TRBJ1-1; 7 positions match TRBD1. The sequence was obtained from a human donor with classical Hodgkin lymphoma. The CDR3 nucleotides are TGTGCCAGCAGCGCCGCGGAGGGGGCTAAAGCTTTCTTT. This translates into CASSAAEGAKAFF.